Each of the 32 T cell receptor beta chains below was sequenced from the same sample in a study of blood T cell repertoires in COVID-19. Sequencing was performed with immunoSEQ multiplex PCR; in TCRdb, only in-frame clones are kept and a portion is missing. This sample has approximately 120,000 clones, with approximately 89% found just once. Sequencing was done on a sample of peripheral blood. Source of these receptors: a woman of 80 years or more with COVID-19, enrolled during active disease.

The chain employs TRBV6-5 and TRBJ1-2; 9 bases map to TRBD1. Germline CDR1 and CDR2: MNHEY and SVGAGI. V lost 6 bases and J lost 2; bases outside the gene matches: 1. CDR3 length equals 13 residues. The CDR3 DNA sequence: TGTGCCAGCAGGACAGGGGGAAACTATGGCTACACCTTC. Protein: CASRTGGNYGYTF.

The CDR3 reads CASSSKSGTPYEQYF. CDR3 DNA sequence: TGTGCCAGTAGTTCCAAAAGCGGGACCCCCTACGAGCAGTACTTC. The chain links TRBV19 to TRBJ2-7, with TRBD2 matching over 7 bases. The V gene's germline CDR1 is LNHDA and CDR2 SQIVND (reference sequence). After removal of 5 bases from V and 2 bases from J, the junction contained 9 bases not matched to a gene. This CDR3 region has 15 residues.

The chain joins TRBV7-6 to TRBJ2-5; a weak D match, TRBD1 (6 bases). The CDR3 is made up of 14 amino acids. Germline assignment: CDR1 SGHVS and CDR2 FNYEAQ. Trimming removed 4 bases at V and 2 bases at J, with 11 bases between. CDR3 DNA sequence: TGTGCCAGCAGCTCTGGGACATCTCAAGAGACCCAGTACTTC. Its protein product is CASSSGTSQETQYF.

This rearrangement joins TRBV7-3 to TRBJ2-4, with D maybe TRBD2 (6 bases). The V and J ends lost 1 base and 8 bases respectively, with 9 bases between them. The CDR3 runs to 13 residues. Per germline, CDR1 SGHTA and CDR2 FQGTGA. CDR3 sequence reads: CASSLSGADIQYF. The CDR3 region has the DNA TGTGCCAGCAGCTTAAGCGGGGCGGACATTCAGTACTTC.

The V gene is TRBV30, the J gene TRBJ1-5, with D unresolved. The germline gives CDR1 GTSNPN, CDR2 SVGIG (reference sequence). The CDR3 has 16 amino acids. V lost 0 bases and J lost 5, with 17 bases in between. CDR3 amino acids: CAWSVLKSKGDQPQHF. CDR3 sequence (DNA): TGTGCCTGGAGTGTACTTAAGAGTAAGGGAGATCAGCCCCAGCATTTT.

The chain recombines TRBV23-1 with TRBJ2-3; tentative D call: TRBD2 (6 bases). TRBV23-1 is annotated as an ORF whose role is uncertain. With 0 bases removed from V and 2 bases from J, the gap between germline ends came to 15 bases. The CDR3 sequence is 17 residues long. The DNA for the CDR3 is TGCGCCAGCAGTCAATCCAGACCCCGGACTAACACAGATACGCAGTATTTT. Translating gives CASSQSRPRTNTDTQYF.

CDR3 in DNA: TGTGCCAGCAGTCTTGGGGGGGCTCGAAATCAGCCCCAGCATTTT. Its protein product is CASSLGGARNQPQHF. This sequence joins TRBV28 and TRBJ1-5; a possible D gene is TRBD1 (6 bases). Trimming removed 5 bases at V and 4 bases at J, with 15 bases between. This CDR3 region has 15 residues. The germline CDR1 and CDR2 sequences are MDHEN and SYDVKM.

The CDR3 region has the DNA TGTGCCAGCAGCTTGAAGCCGGGGTTCCACGAGCAGTACTTC. This codes for CASSLKPGFHEQYF. The chain combines TRBV5-8 with TRBJ2-7; possibly TRBD2 for D (5 bases). Germline CDR1 is SGHTS and CDR2 is YDEGEE. V was pared by 1 base and J by 5 bases, with 13 bases between. CDR3 length: 14 amino acids. Drawing the rest from reference TRBV5-8 and TRBJ2-7, the complete variable domain is EAGVTQSPTHLIKTRGQQATLRCSPISGHTSVYWYQQALGLGLQFLLWYDEGEERNRGNFPPRFSGRQFPNYSSELNVNALELEDSALYLCASSLKPGFHEQYFGPGTRLTVT.

The sample holds one count of this clone. The V gene is TRBV3-1 (or the pseudogene TRBV3-2), the J gene TRBJ2-5, with TRBD1 identical over 9 bases. CDR1 is LGHDT, CDR2 YNNKEL, per germline (reference sequence). The CDR3 is made up of 16 amino acids. V was clipped by 2 bases and J by 7 bases; unmatched bases: 11. The CDR3 protein is CASSQHQDRGMGTQYF. The CDR3 DNA reads as TGTGCCAGCAGCCAACACCAAGACAGGGGGATGGGGACCCAGTACTTC.

The chain recombines TRBV12-3 or TRBV12-4 with TRBJ1-1; 7 nucleotides align to TRBD1. This CDR3 is 12 amino acids long. V gave up 6 bases and J gave up 11 bases; unmatched junction bases: 9. The CDR3 region has the DNA TGTGCCAGCAGGAGACGCGACAGGGAGGCTTTCTTT. It is translated as CASRRRDREAFF.

The J gene is TRBJ1-6, the V gene TRBV5-4; 7 bases are shared with TRBD1. The CDR3 extends over 15 amino acids. Trimming at V came to 3 bases and at J to 6 bases, leaving 6 bases not matched to a gene. Germline values: CDR1 SGHNT, CDR2 YYREEE (reference sequence). The CDR3, as DNA: TGTGCCAGCAGCTCAAGACAGGGAAGTAATTCACCCCTCCACTTT. It specifies CASSSRQGSNSPLHF.

This chain connects TRBV28 to TRBJ2-3; D might be TRBD1 (6 bases). The CDR3 runs to 15 residues. CDR1 and CDR2 from the germline V gene are MDHEN and SYDVKM. Trimming pared 3 bases from V and 2 bases from J, leaving 12 bases between. The CDR3 bases are TGTGCCAGCAGTTTTCGACAGGCCTACACAGATACGCAGTATTTT. Its translation is CASSFRQAYTDTQYF.

The chain has TRBV18 and TRBJ2-7; 9 bases map to TRBD1. J gave up 2 bases and V 3 bases, and 2 bases lay outside the gene matches. The CDR3 is made up of 14 amino acids. The germline CDR1 and CDR2 sequences are KGHSH and LQKENI. The CDR3 sequence: CASSPGQGTYEQYF. The CDR3 DNA is TGTGCCAGCTCACCGGGACAGGGTACCTACGAGCAGTACTTC.

This clone came up once. The chain carries TRBV28 and TRBJ1-1, with D perhaps matching TRBD1 (6 bases). Germline V CDR1 and CDR2: MDHEN, SYDVKM. This CDR3 is built from 15 residues. The V end lost 5 bases, the J end lost 5 bases, and 18 bases lay between the germline ends. CDR3 residues: CASSVGGQGGTEAFF. In DNA form, the CDR3 reads TGTGCCAGCAGTGTCGGGGGGCAGGGCGGTACTGAAGCTTTCTTT.

The chain links TRBV9 to TRBJ2-2, with a possible D match to TRBD2 (7 bases). The CDR3 loop spans 16 amino acids. Trimming pared 2 bases from V and 4 bases from J, leaving 15 bases between. Germline loops: CDR1 SGDLS, CDR2 YYNGEE. The DNA of the CDR3 is TGTGCCAGCAGCGTGGAGGGGGGACTATTCACCGGGGAGCTGTTTTTT. As protein: CASSVEGGLFTGELFF. Based on the CDR3 plus reference TRBV9 and TRBJ2-2, the full variable domain is DSGVTQTPKHLITATGQRVTLRCSPRSGDLSVYWYQQSLDQGLQFLIQYYNGEERAKGNILERFSAQQFPDLHSELNLSSLELGDSALYFCASSVEGGLFTGELFFGEGSRLTVL.

This clone was seen more than once but under ten times. The rearrangement joins TRBV10-3 to TRBJ1-1, with a weak D call TRBD1 (5 bases). The CDR3 totals 13 residues. Trimming pared 6 bases from V and 1 base from J, leaving 9 bases between. Per germline, CDR1 ENHRY and CDR2 SYGVKD. Here the CDR3 reads CAIRLTENTEAFF. DNA of the CDR3: TGTGCCATCAGGTTGACAGAGAACACTGAAGCTTTCTTT.

This clone was found a few times. This chain connects TRBV28 to TRBJ2-7, with D tentatively TRBD1 (5 bases). With 4 bases removed from V and 2 bases from J, the gap between germline ends came to 9 bases. Per germline, CDR1 MDHEN and CDR2 SYDVKM. The CDR3 loop spans 13 amino acids. The CDR3 protein is CASSWGPPYEQYF. Written as DNA, the CDR3 is TGTGCCAGCAGTTGGGGCCCCCCCTACGAGCAGTACTTC.

The chain recombines TRBV12-3 or TRBV12-4 with TRBJ1-2; D may be TRBD1 (5 bases). Trimming left V 3 bases short and J 6 bases short, with 11 bases between. The CDR3 length is 13 residues. The CDR3 here is CASSFQGMDGYTF. For the CDR3, the DNA is TGTGCCAGCAGTTTTCAGGGAATGGATGGCTACACCTTC.

This clone was seen just once. This chain links TRBV18 with TRBJ1-4; D uncertain. There are 14 residues in the CDR3. The germline V and J ends were trimmed by 2 bases and 6 bases, with 10 bases remaining between them. Germline loops: CDR1 KGHSH, CDR2 LQKENI. Here the CDR3 DNA reads TGTGCCAGCTCACCAATCGCGATGGATGAAAAACTGTTTTTT. It translates to CASSPIAMDEKLFF.

The chain has TRBV5-4 and TRBJ1-1, with a possible D match to TRBD1 (6 bases). The CDR3 is 13 amino acids. Germline CDR1 SGHNT, CDR2 YYREEE (reference sequence). V lost 5 bases to trimming and J lost 3 bases, with 11 bases between them. The CDR3 loop is CASSNRVDTEAFF. In nucleotides, the CDR3 is TGTGCCAGCAGTAACAGGGTGGACACTGAAGCTTTCTTT.

The J gene is TRBJ1-4, the V gene TRBV18, with D perhaps TRBD1 (5 bases). The germline gives CDR1 KGHSH, CDR2 LQKENI. This CDR3 region has 13 residues. The V and J ends lost 7 bases and 5 bases respectively, with 11 bases between them. CDR3 residues: CASLGALNEKLFF. CDR3 sequence (DNA): TGTGCCAGCTTAGGGGCCCTAAATGAAAAACTGTTTTTT.

The chain employs TRBV29-1 and TRBJ2-2; 7 bases match TRBD1. The CDR3 is 14 residues long. The germline V gene encodes CDR1 SQVTM and CDR2 ANQGSEA. The V segment lost 4 bases and the J segment 6 bases; nucleotides outside the gene matches: 8. CDR3 sequence: CSVGRGKGPGELFF. DNA of the CDR3: TGCAGCGTTGGCAGGGGGAAGGGGCCCGGGGAGCTGTTTTTT.

The chain employs TRBV28 and TRBJ2-3, with a tentative D call TRBD1 (6 bases). Trimming took off 4 bases at V and 7 bases at J, with 30 bases between the two ends. Per the germline V gene, CDR1 is MDHEN and CDR2 is SYDVKM. The CDR3 consists of 19 residues. The CDR3 sequence is CASSSTRITGFVARYTQYF. As DNA, the CDR3 is TGTGCCAGCAGTTCCACGAGAATCACAGGGTTTGTTGCCCGTTATACGCAGTATTTT.

This sequence joins TRBV11-3 and TRBJ2-1; D not resolved. This CDR3 is 14 amino acids long. Germline assignment: CDR1 SGHNT and CDR2 YENEEA. V dropped 1 base and J dropped 6 bases, with 10 bases sitting between them. The CDR3 loop is CASSLGASSNEQFF. CDR3 in DNA: TGTGCCAGCAGCTTAGGTGCTAGTAGCAATGAGCAGTTCTTC.

The chain couples TRBV9 to TRBJ2-2; 10 bases fit TRBD2. Germline V gene data show CDR1 as SGDLS and CDR2 as YYNGEE. The CDR3 is 15 amino acids. J was trimmed by 6 bases and V by 0 bases; bases with no gene match: 2. CDR3 protein: CASSVEREGAGELFF. CDR3 DNA: TGTGCCAGCAGCGTAGAGCGGGAGGGGGCCGGGGAGCTGTTTTTT.

This sequence joins TRBV5-1 and TRBJ2-5; D gene uncertain. V lost 7 bases and J 2 bases, leaving 12 bases between the germline ends. The germline gives CDR1 SGHRS, CDR2 YFSETQ. The CDR3 has 13 residues. CDR3 loop: CASWRQPQETQYF. CDR3 nucleotide sequence: TGCGCCAGCTGGCGGCAGCCTCAAGAGACCCAGTACTTC.

The chain is built from TRBV10-3 and TRBJ2-2; D possibly corresponds to TRBD2 (5 bases). This CDR3 spans 16 amino acids. The germline V and J ends were trimmed by 4 bases and 2 bases, with 14 bases remaining between them. Looked up from germline, CDR1 is ENHRY and CDR2 is SYGVKD. The CDR3 nucleotides are TGTGCCATCAGTGGAGGGCGGGCGGGTAACACCGGGGAGCTGTTTTTT. This codes for CAISGGRAGNTGELFF.

The V gene is TRBV29-1, the J gene TRBJ2-1; D remains unclear. This CDR3 comprises 11 residues. Germline V lookup: CDR1 SQVTM, CDR2 ANQGSEA. V lost 7 bases to trimming and J lost 0 bases, with 4 bases between them. CDR3 DNA: TGCAGCGGCGGCTCCTACAATGAGCAGTTCTTC. It yields the protein CSGGSYNEQFF.

This chain joins TRBV21-1 and TRBJ2-7; whether TRBD2, the table's D call, matches the DNA was not checked. TRBV21-1 is a recognized pseudogene. The CDR3 is made up of 15 amino acids. Here the CDR3 DNA reads TGTGCCAGCAGCACCCATCGACTAGCGGGCTACGAGCAGTACTTC. It codes for CASSTHRLAGYEQYF.

At least ten counts were recorded for this clone. The V gene is TRBV18, the J gene TRBJ2-2; 8 nucleotides agree with TRBD1. The CDR3 runs 16 residues. Germline-derived CDR1 and CDR2 are KGHSH and LQKENI. Trimming took 4 bases from V and 1 from J; bases not matched to a gene: 5. The CDR3 DNA sequence: TGTGCCAGCTCACTTCAGGGGGCCAAGAACACCGGGGAGCTGTTTTTT. This codes for CASSLQGAKNTGELFF.

The chain carries TRBV28 and TRBJ2-1; tentative D call: TRBD1 (5 bases). V was clipped by 3 bases and J by 3 bases, with 12 bases between them. The germline gives CDR1 MDHEN, CDR2 SYDVKM. This CDR3 comprises 15 residues. The chain's CDR3 is CASSLGQGRYNEQFF. The CDR3 DNA reads as TGTGCCAGCAGTTTGGGGCAGGGCCGCTACAATGAGCAGTTCTTC. The full variable domain, its missing parts supplied by reference TRBV28 and TRBJ2-1, is DVKVTQSSRYLVKRTGEKVFLECVQDMDHENMFWYRQDPGLGLRLIYFSYDVKMKEKGDIPEGYSVSREKKERFSLILESASTNQTSMYLCASSLGQGRYNEQFFGPGTRLTVL.

The chain has TRBV28 and TRBJ1-3; the D is unclear. V lost 1 base and J lost 0, with 13 bases in between. The germline V gene encodes CDR1 MDHEN and CDR2 SYDVKM. The CDR3 contains 17 residues. CDR3 sequence (DNA): TGTGCCAGCAGTTTATCCGGGTCCCTCCTCTCTGGAAACACCATATATTTT. It translates to CASSLSGSLLSGNTIYF.